The rows below give T cell receptor beta chains drawn from one sample of a study of T cells after yellow fever vaccination. TCRdb reprocessed the 5' RACE reads via MiXCR and lists one record per CDR3 protein. This table has about 400,000 distinct CDR3 sequences, 11% appearing once. The sequencing used PBMCs, collected on the day of the first yellow fever vaccination. The receptors stem from a man aged 18-30 years who received the YFV17D yellow fever vaccine. Each CDR3 is given with its conserved first and last residue. D genes are given only for firm matches. Clone size is shown for a subset of rows, as once, few, many or a class of expanded clone.

>-|16|TRBJ2-2|TRBV19|-
CASNSPGEGGTGELFF
TGTGCCAGTAATTCCCCCGGGGAAGGGGGCACCGGGGAGCTGTTTTTT
>-|13|TRBJ2-5|TRBV5-1|few
CASSFSGVETQYF
TGCGCCAGCAGCTTCTCAGGGGTAGAGACCCAGTACTTC
>-|17|TRBJ1-1|TRBV28|-
CASSTYHGTVKNTEAFF
TGTGCCAGCAGCACCTACCACGGGACGGTTAAGAACACTGAAGCTTTCTTT
>-|14|TRBJ2-3|TRBV20-1|few
CSASTTRGGDTQYF
TGCAGTGCGAGCACAACGCGGGGTGGCGATACGCAGTATTTT
>TRBD2|15|TRBJ2-3|TRBV5-1|few
CASSSPGGLTDTQYF
TGCGCCAGCAGCTCCCCGGGGGGGCTCACAGATACGCAGTATTTT
>-|13|TRBJ2-7|TRBV9|-
CASSTWVRGEQYF
TGTGCCAGCAGCACATGGGTCCGAGGGGAGCAGTACTTC
>-|11|TRBJ1-2|TRBV20-1|few
CSASSGDGYTF
TGCAGTGCTAGTAGTGGGGATGGCTACACCTTC
>-|14|TRBJ2-1|TRBV15|-
CATSREGLPREQFF
TGTGCCACCAGCAGAGAAGGACTCCCCAGGGAGCAGTTCTTC
>-|15|TRBJ1-1|TRBV12-3/TRBV12-4|-
CASSLRWGLNTEAFF
TGTGCCAGCAGTCTACGTTGGGGACTGAACACTGAAGCTTTCTTT
>-|16|TRBJ2-1|TRBV12-3/TRBV12-4|-
CASSLVLGRIYNEQFF
TGTGCCAGCAGTTTGGTACTAGGACGGATCTACAATGAGCAGTTCTTC
>-|16|TRBJ1-5|TRBV27|few
CASSSLRPAPNQPQHF
TGTGCCAGCAGTTCCCTTAGACCTGCCCCTAATCAGCCCCAGCATTTT
>-|15|TRBJ2-2|TRBV7-9|few
CASSSDGGLGGELFF
TGTGCCAGCAGCTCCGACGGGGGGCTCGGCGGGGAGCTGTTTTTT
>TRBD2|14|TRBJ2-5|TRBV29-1|-
CSARDGTREETQYF
TGCAGCGCCCGGGACGGGACTAGGGAAGAGACCCAGTACTTC
>-|13|TRBJ1-1|TRBV29-1|-
CSVIGQQNTEAFF
TGCAGCGTCATAGGACAGCAGAACACTGAAGCTTTCTTT
>TRBD2|11|TRBJ2-5|TRBV20-1|-
CSARRGETQYF
TGCAGTGCTAGGCGGGGGGAGACCCAGTACTTC
>TRBD2|16|TRBJ2-1|TRBV5-6|many
CASSPGLAGGYNEQFF
TGTGCCAGCAGCCCGGGACTAGCGGGGGGCTACAATGAGCAGTTCTTC
>TRBD2|13|TRBJ2-7|TRBV4-1|-
CATRGGPHYEQYF
TGCGCCACCCGGGGAGGGCCCCACTACGAGCAGTACTTC
>-|14|TRBJ2-1|TRBV4-1|few
CASSQVAGNREQFF
TGCGCCAGCAGCCAAGTGGCAGGGAACCGTGAGCAGTTCTTC
>TRBD1|16|TRBJ2-5|TRBV28|few
CASSSLGTGGRETQYF
TGTGCCAGCAGTTCCCTGGGGACAGGGGGAAGGGAGACCCAGTACTTC
>TRBD1|18|TRBJ1-5|TRBV15|-
CATSRKLGTGRGNQPQHF
TGTGCCACCAGCAGAAAATTAGGGACAGGGAGGGGGAATCAGCCCCAGCATTTT
>TRBD1|17|TRBJ1-5|TRBV12-3/TRBV12-4|-
CASSRGGTGETYQPQHF
TGTGCCAGCAGCCGGGGGGGCACAGGGGAAACTTATCAGCCCCAGCATTTT
>TRBD1|15|TRBJ2-7|TRBV5-4|-
CASSPHSDRANEQYF
TGTGCCAGCAGCCCGCACTCGGACAGGGCCAACGAGCAGTACTTC
>-|13|TRBJ2-5|TRBV4-3|few
CASSQDTGETQYF
TGCGCCAGCAGCCAAGACACGGGGGAGACCCAGTACTTC
>TRBD1|17|TRBJ2-3|TRBV24-1|few
CATSDLGQGVVADTQYF
TGTGCCACCAGTGATTTGGGACAGGGGGTAGTGGCAGATACGCAGTATTTT
>-|17|TRBJ1-6|TRBV4-1|few
CASSQAGSGTNNSPLHF
TGCGCCAGCAGCCAAGCTGGATCGGGGACCAATAATTCACCCCTCCACTTT
>TRBD1|14|TRBJ1-2|TRBV10-3|few
CAIREDRDNYGYTF
TGTGCCATCAGGGAGGACAGGGATAACTATGGCTACACCTTC
>-|13|TRBJ2-1|TRBV3-1|many
CASSQSRVSEQFF
TGTGCCAGCAGCCAATCAAGGGTGTCCGAGCAGTTCTTC
>TRBD1|15|TRBJ1-1|TRBV12-3/TRBV12-4|-
CASSATGRSDTEAFF
TGTGCCAGCAGTGCGACAGGGAGGTCGGACACTGAAGCTTTCTTT
>-|14|TRBJ1-6|TRBV7-3|few
CASSSSGPGSPLHF
TGTGCCAGCAGCTCCTCAGGACCGGGATCACCCCTCCACTTT
>-|12|TRBJ2-5|TRBV7-2|few
CASSSGKTPRNF
TGTGCCAGCAGCTCCGGCAAGACCCCCAGGAACTTC
>-|14|TRBJ1-2|TRBV11-2|-
CASSLSQTGMSYTF
TGTGCCAGCAGCTTATCCCAGACCGGTATGAGCTACACCTTC
>TRBD1|12|TRBJ1-6|TRBV12-3/TRBV12-4|few
CASSTQGATLHF
TGTGCCAGCAGTACGCAGGGGGCAACCCTCCACTTT
>TRBD1|15|TRBJ1-2|TRBV7-6|-
CASSLRQGGAYGYTF
TGTGCCAGCAGCTTAAGACAGGGTGGGGCCTATGGCTACACCTTC
>-|13|TRBJ1-4|TRBV18|-
CASSPPVGEKLFF
TGTGCCAGCTCACCACCGGTGGGTGAAAAACTGTTTTTT
>-|18|TRBJ1-6|TRBV5-1|few
CASSLAREGGSYNSPLHF
TGCGCCAGCAGCTTAGCGAGGGAAGGGGGCTCCTATAATTCACCCCTCCACTTT
>TRBD2|14|TRBJ2-1|TRBV5-1|-
CASSLRGLANEQFF
TGCGCCAGCAGCTTGCGCGGACTAGCTAATGAGCAGTTCTTC
>-|13|TRBJ1-1|TRBV30|few
CAWSVQENTEAFF
TGTGCCTGGAGTGTACAAGAAAACACTGAAGCTTTCTTT
>TRBD1|16|TRBJ1-2|TRBV11-2|-
CASTSVEGAANYGYTF
TGTGCCAGCACCTCCGTGGAGGGGGCAGCTAACTATGGCTACACCTTC
>-|15|TRBJ1-4|TRBV6-5|few
CASSSSGGDGEKLFF
TGTGCCAGCAGTTCCTCGGGGGGGGATGGGGAAAAACTGTTTTTT
>-|16|TRBJ1-5|TRBV12-5|few
CASGLVQGVVNQPQHF
TGTGCTAGTGGTTTGGTACAGGGAGTAGTCAATCAGCCCCAGCATTTT
>-|15|TRBJ1-5|TRBV27|-
CASSLEGRRNQPQHF
TGTGCCAGCAGTTTAGAGGGCCGGCGCAATCAGCCCCAGCATTTT
>-|14|TRBJ1-2|TRBV6-5|-
CASSYSGDFYGYTF
TGTGCCAGCAGTTACTCGGGGGATTTTTATGGCTACACCTTC
>-|15|TRBJ1-1|TRBV18|few
CASSPQTRGNTEAFF
TGTGCCAGCTCACCGCAAACACGGGGGAACACTGAAGCTTTCTTT
>-|18|TRBJ1-5|TRBV5-5|-
CASSLHGQTAYSNQPQHF
TGTGCCAGCAGCTTGCACGGGCAGACCGCTTATAGCAATCAGCCCCAGCATTTT
>-|14|TRBJ1-1|TRBV9|-
CASSVASGYTEAFF
TGTGCCAGCAGCGTAGCTTCGGGATACACTGAAGCTTTCTTT
>-|14|TRBJ2-7|TRBV4-2|few
CASSQDRQGYEQYF
TGTGCCAGCAGCCAAGATCGCCAGGGCTACGAGCAGTACTTC
>-|15|TRBJ2-7|TRBV4-1|few
CASSQGLGSPYEQYF
TGCGCCAGCAGCCAAGGTCTGGGGAGCCCCTACGAGCAGTACTTC
>-|16|TRBJ2-1|TRBV4-3|-
CASSQDKSRGVDEQFF
TGCGCCAGCAGCCAAGATAAGTCCAGGGGGGTCGATGAGCAGTTCTTC
>-|14|TRBJ2-7|TRBV27|few
CASSLSRGDDEQYF
TGTGCCAGCAGTTTAAGTAGGGGGGACGACGAGCAGTACTTC
>TRBD2|15|TRBJ2-3|TRBV27|-
CASGPSGSSTDTQYF
TGTGCCAGCGGCCCTAGCGGTTCTAGCACAGATACGCAGTATTTT
>TRBD1|14|TRBJ1-1|TRBV12-3/TRBV12-4|few
CASTPGQELIKAFF
TGTGCCAGCACCCCGGGACAGGAGCTTATTAAAGCTTTCTTT
>-|12|TRBJ2-5|TRBV12-3/TRBV12-4|few
CASPARGETQYF
TGTGCCTCGCCTGCACGAGGGGAGACCCAGTACTTC
>TRBD2|13|TRBJ2-7|TRBV27|few
CASRLAVSYEQYF
TGTGCCAGCAGACTAGCGGTCTCCTACGAGCAGTACTTC